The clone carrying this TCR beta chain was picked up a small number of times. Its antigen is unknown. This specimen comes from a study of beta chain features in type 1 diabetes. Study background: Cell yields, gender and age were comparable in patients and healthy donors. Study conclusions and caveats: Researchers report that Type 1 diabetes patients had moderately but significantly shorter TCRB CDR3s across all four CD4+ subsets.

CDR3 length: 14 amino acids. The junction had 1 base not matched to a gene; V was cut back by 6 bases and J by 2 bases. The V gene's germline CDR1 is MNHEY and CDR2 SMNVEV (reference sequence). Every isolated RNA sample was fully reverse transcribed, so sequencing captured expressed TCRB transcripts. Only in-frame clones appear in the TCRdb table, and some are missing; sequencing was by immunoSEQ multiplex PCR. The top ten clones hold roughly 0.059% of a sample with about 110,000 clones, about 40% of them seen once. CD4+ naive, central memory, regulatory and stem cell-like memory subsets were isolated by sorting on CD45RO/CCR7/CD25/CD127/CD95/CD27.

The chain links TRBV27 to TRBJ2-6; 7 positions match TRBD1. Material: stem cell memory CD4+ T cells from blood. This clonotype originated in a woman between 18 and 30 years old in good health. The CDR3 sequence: CASRGQPGANVLTF. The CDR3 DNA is TGTGCCAGCAGGGGACAGCCTGGGGCCAACGTCCTGACTTTC.